This T cell receptor (beta chain) is drawn from a study of T cells in Graves' hyperthyroidism and ophthalmopathy. TCR beta CDR3 region amplification was performed from RNA transcripts. Carried out on the TCR CDR3, a first-round RT-PCR used the HTBI primer set. TCRdb redid the calling of the multiplex PCR reads with MiXCR, one entry per CDR3 protein. The sample contains under 250,000 distinct CDR3 sequences, approximately 25% of which appear only once. This clonotype was seen repeatedly, ten times or more. V lost 3 bases, J lost 1 base, and 11 bases lay in between. There are 16 residues in the CDR3. Germline V gives CDR1 KGHDR, CDR2 SFDVKD.

This sequence joins TRBV24-1 and TRBJ2-2; a possible D gene is TRBD1 (5 bases). This TCR was recovered from a woman in her thirties or forties with Graves' ophthalmopathy. Sequencing was done on a sample of blood. In DNA, the CDR3 is TGTGCCACCAGTGATAGACAGAACATGAACACCGGGGAGCTGTTTTTT. This gives the protein CATSDRQNMNTGELFF.